Each of the 31 T cell receptor beta chains below was sequenced from the same sample in a study of STAT3 mutations in large granular lymphocyte leukemia. No antigens are known for them. General study findings and limits: Every T-cell large granular lymphocyte leukemia patient had at least one immunodominant TCR beta clonotype.

Profiling relied on immunoSEQ multiplex PCR, and the TCRdb table lists in-frame clones only, not all of them. Among approximately 1,500 clones listed, 54% were seen once. Sequenced material: peripheral blood mononuclear cells. The source is a man aged 60 to 69 with T-cell large granular lymphocyte leukemia. Some clones in this sample may be carry-over from other donors' samples.

V gene TRBV7-2 combines with J gene TRBJ1-2, with 9 bases aligning to TRBD1. The V gene's germline CDR1 is SGHTA and CDR2 FQGNSA. The CDR3 covers 13 residues. With V trimmed by 3 bases and J by 6 bases, 2 bases remained unmatched. DNA of the CDR3: TGTGCCAGCAGCTTTGGGACAGGGAATGGCTACACCTTC. Residues: CASSFGTGNGYTF. The full variable domain, rest sourced from reference TRBV7-2 and TRBJ1-2, is GAGVSQSPSNKVTEKGKDVELRCDPISGHTALYWYRQSLGQGLEFLIYFQGNSAPDKSGLPSDRFSAERTGGSVSTLTIQRTQQEDSAVYLCASSFGTGNGYTFGSGTRLTVV.

This clone is classed as medium-sized. The rearrangement links TRBV28 to TRBJ2-5; D remains ambiguous. Germline V gene lookup returns CDR1 MDHEN and CDR2 SYDVKM. The V and J ends lost 3 bases and 5 bases respectively, with 4 bases between them. The CDR3 consists of 11 residues. CDR3 sequence: CASSFRETQYF. CDR3 sequence (DNA): TGTGCCAGCAGTTTCAGGGAGACCCAGTACTTC.

The chain employs TRBV13 and TRBJ2-7, with TRBD1 as a possible D gene (6 bases). The CDR3 has 13 residues. The V gene's germline CDR1 is PRHDT and CDR2 FYEKMQ (reference sequence). V lost 5 bases and J lost 2, with 10 bases in between. The CDR3 DNA sequence: TGTGCCAGCAGCCTGACAGGTACCTACGAGCAGTACTTC. Protein product: CASSLTGTYEQYF.

This CDR3 reads CSASLEETQYF. The CDR3 coding sequence is TGCAGTGCTTCCCTTGAAGAGACCCAGTACTTC. This chain links TRBV20-1 with TRBJ2-5, with unresolved D. Looked up from germline, CDR1 is DFQATT and CDR2 is SNEGSKA (reference sequence). The CDR3 runs to 11 residues. V lost 5 bases and J lost 3, with 7 bases in between.

This clone was picked up a small number of times. The gene calls are TRBV5-1 and TRBJ1-4, with a tentative D call TRBD1 (5 bases). The germline CDR1 and CDR2 sequences are SGHRS and YFSETQ. V lost 1 base and J 8 bases, leaving 15 bases between the germline ends. The CDR3 sequence is 15 residues long. CDR3: CASSLRAGMEEKLFF. CDR3 bases: TGCGCCAGCAGCTTGCGGGCAGGGATGGAGGAAAAACTGTTTTTT.

The CDR3 protein is CASSNLYEQYF. The CDR3 bases are TGTGCCAGCAGTAATCTGTACGAGCAGTACTTC. J is TRBJ2-7 and V is TRBV27; D gene uncertain. The CDR3 has 11 amino acids. Germline V gene lookup returns CDR1 MNHEY and CDR2 SMNVEV (reference sequence). Trimming pared 5 bases from V and 4 bases from J, leaving 6 bases between.

The chain employs TRBV5-4 and TRBJ2-7, with TRBD2 as a possible D gene (5 bases). The V gene lost 1 base and the J gene lost 5 bases, with 19 bases spanning the gap. CDR1 and CDR2 from the germline V gene are SGHNT and YYREEE (reference sequence). This CDR3 has 16 residues. The CDR3 DNA is TGTGCCAGCAGCTTGCGGTCAGGCGGGTGGTGGGACGAGCAGTACTTC. Amino acid sequence: CASSLRSGGWWDEQYF.

V and J are TRBV2 and TRBJ1-5; D might be TRBD1 (6 bases). CDR3 length equals 14 residues. Germline V gene data show CDR1 as SNHLY and CDR2 as FYNNEI. V was pared by 6 bases and J by 4 bases, with 13 bases between. CDR3 sequence (DNA): TGTGCCAGCAGCGAGGACAGCAGGAATCAGCCCCAGCATTTT. Amino acid sequence: CASSEDSRNQPQHF.

This clone was found a few times. This rearrangement joins TRBV27 to TRBJ1-1; D not certain. This CDR3 has 14 residues. V lost 2 bases and J lost 1, with 8 bases in between. Looked up from germline, CDR1 is MNHEY and CDR2 is SMNVEV (reference sequence). CDR3 amino acids: CASSLQNKNTEAFF. The CDR3 DNA follows: TGTGCCAGCAGTTTACAAAACAAGAACACTGAAGCTTTCTTT.

The genes are TRBV18 and TRBJ2-2; TRBD2 might be the D (6 bases). Germline lookup yields CDR1 KGHSH and CDR2 LQKENI. V was trimmed by 0 bases and J by 4 bases, leaving 12 bases between them. The CDR3 runs 16 residues. The CDR3 protein is CASSPPGGRGTGELFF. The CDR3 region has the DNA TGTGCCAGCTCACCACCGGGGGGTCGTGGCACCGGGGAGCTGTTTTTT. The entire variable domain, with the rest obtained from reference TRBV18 and TRBJ2-2, is as follows: NAGVMQNPRHLVRRRGQEARLRCSPMKGHSHVYWYRQLPEEGLKFMVYLQKENIIDESGMPKERFSAEFPKEGPSILRIQQVVRGDSAAYFCASSPPGGRGTGELFFGEGSRLTVL.

This rearrangement joins TRBV5-1 to TRBJ2-5; perhaps TRBD1 as D (5 bases). V was shortened by 0 bases and J by 7 bases, with 13 bases between the two germline ends. CDR3 length: 14 residues. Germline V lookup: CDR1 SGHRS, CDR2 YFSETQ. The CDR3 here is CASSLVPQGGTQYF. The DNA of the CDR3 is TGCGCCAGCAGCTTGGTACCGCAGGGTGGGACCCAGTACTTC.

This sequence joins TRBV18 and TRBJ2-7; D gene ambiguous. Germline V gene lookup returns CDR1 KGHSH and CDR2 LQKENI. The CDR3 is 17 amino acids. Trimming removed 5 bases from V and 2 bases from J, with 22 bases in between. The CDR3 DNA reads TGTGCCAGCTCAAATACGGTGGGCAGTCAAAAAGCCTACGAGCAGTACTTC. Translating gives CASSNTVGSQKAYEQYF.

J is TRBJ1-5 and V is TRBV7-2, with 7 bases fitting TRBD1. With 1 base clipped from V and 5 bases from J, the junction kept 5 bases outside the gene matches. From germline, CDR1 is SGHTA and CDR2 FQGNSA. This CDR3 region has 15 residues. The CDR3 is CASSLGNRGDQPQHF. CDR3 DNA sequence: TGTGCCAGCAGCTTAGGTAACAGGGGTGATCAGCCCCAGCATTTT.

The chain employs TRBV5-1 and TRBJ2-1, with TRBD2 identical over 14 bases. There are 16 residues in the CDR3. The J segment lost 9 bases and the V segment lost 5 bases, leaving 10 bases of the junction unmatched. Germline V gene lookup returns CDR1 SGHRS and CDR2 YFSETQ. CDR3: CASRVGGTSGRIEQFF. The DNA of the CDR3 is TGCGCCAGCAGGGTAGGCGGGACTAGCGGGAGAATTGAGCAGTTCTTC.

This clone was seen a few times. The V call is TRBV27, the J call TRBJ2-7; the match to TRBD2 covers 8 bases. The V gene end was trimmed by 4 bases and the J gene end by 0 bases; junction bases not matched to a gene: 20. The CDR3 spans 20 residues. CDR1 is MNHEY and CDR2 is SMNVEV in the germline V gene (reference sequence). The CDR3 loop reads CASSSFGGGELAEFSYEQYF. CDR3 DNA: TGTGCCAGCAGTTCGTTCGGGGGCGGGGAACTAGCGGAATTCTCCTACGAGCAGTACTTC.

The chain joins TRBV28 to TRBJ2-3; maybe TRBD1 (6 bases). The ends were cut back, 2 bases at V and 6 bases at J, with 9 bases in the middle. CDR1 and CDR2 from the germline V gene are MDHEN and SYDVKM. The CDR3 is 13 amino acids. The CDR3 nucleotides read TGTGCCAGCAGTTTACAGGGGCATGATACGCAGTATTTT. Translated: CASSLQGHDTQYF.

This clone was found a few times. The chain is built from TRBV5-1 and TRBJ1-1; D is uncertain. Trimming removed 2 bases at V and 14 bases at J, with 13 bases between. The CDR3 covers 11 residues. Germline-derived CDR1 and CDR2 are SGHRS and YFSETQ. CDR3 sequence (DNA): TGCGCCAGCAGCTTAGCTTCAGAACTCTTCTTT. This sequence encodes CASSLASELFF.

This clone was detected only once. V gene TRBV18 combines with J gene TRBJ2-7, with D unclear. The ends were cut back, 3 bases at V and 0 bases at J, with 9 bases in the middle. The CDR3 runs to 14 residues. From germline, CDR1 is KGHSH and CDR2 LQKENI. The CDR3 region has the DNA TGTGCCAGCTCACCGCAGGAACCCTCCTACGAGCAGTACTTC. Protein: CASSPQEPSYEQYF.

This chain connects TRBV29-1 to TRBJ2-7, with D possibly being TRBD2 (6 bases). The CDR3 contains 14 residues. Germline assignment: CDR1 SQVTM and CDR2 ANQGSEA. V was cut by 2 bases and J by 3 bases, with 14 bases left in between. For the CDR3, the DNA is TGCAGCGTTGAAATCGCGGGAAATTTCTACGAGCAGTACTTC. Residues: CSVEIAGNFYEQYF.

This chain joins TRBV6-6 and TRBJ2-7, with D unclear. Per the germline V gene, CDR1 is MNHNY and CDR2 is SVGAGI (reference sequence). Between the trimmed V and J ends, which lost 2 bases and 0 bases, there was a span of 5 bases. This CDR3 has 13 residues. The CDR3 sequence is CASSYGLSYEQYF. Written as DNA, the CDR3 is TGTGCCAGCAGTTACGGTCTCTCCTACGAGCAGTACTTC.

This clone came up a few times. The rearrangement joins TRBV15 to TRBJ2-7; the D gene could be TRBD1 or TRBD2 (5 bases each). CDR1 is LNHNV, CDR2 YYDKDF, per germline (reference sequence). CDR3 length equals 16 residues. Trimming shortened V by 3 bases and J by 3 bases, and 18 bases separated the two germline ends. The CDR3 region is CATSRSRGHGDYEQYF. CDR3 nucleotides: TGTGCCACCAGCAGGTCACGGGGCCATGGGGACTACGAGCAGTACTTC. Full variable domain (outside the CDR3, taken from reference TRBV15 and TRBJ2-7): DAMVIQNPRYQVTQFGKPVTLSCSQTLNHNVMYWYQQKSSQAPKLLFHYYDKDFNNEADTPDNFQSRRPNTSFCFLDIRSPGLGDTAMYLCATSRSRGHGDYEQYFGPGTRLTVT.

The CDR3, as DNA: TGTGCCTGGAGTGATGGACTAGAGTCGTACAATGAGCAGTTCTTC. Protein: CAWSDGLESYNEQFF. This sequence joins TRBV30 and TRBJ2-1; 7 nucleotides align to TRBD2. Germline V gives CDR1 GTSNPN, CDR2 SVGIG (reference sequence). The CDR3 spans 15 residues. V trimming: 1 base; J trimming: 4 bases; junction bases outside the gene matches: 7.

The V call is TRBV30, the J call TRBJ2-3; D is undetermined. Per the germline V gene, CDR1 is GTSNPN and CDR2 is SVGIG (reference sequence). Trimming shortened V by 3 bases and J by 0 bases, and 10 bases separated the two germline ends. This CDR3 spans 14 amino acids. CDR3 loop: CAWRAVESTDTQYF. The DNA for the CDR3 is TGTGCCTGGAGGGCGGTAGAAAGCACAGATACGCAGTATTTT.

A few counts support this clone. The chain links TRBV14 to TRBJ1-3; no clear D. The germline V and J ends were trimmed by 1 base and 3 bases, with 10 bases remaining between them. Germline V gene lookup returns CDR1 SGHDN and CDR2 FVKESK. This CDR3 spans 15 amino acids. DNA of the CDR3: TGTGCCAGCAGCCAAGGGGGTTCGCATGGAAACACCATATATTTT. It specifies CASSQGGSHGNTIYF. The entire variable domain, with the rest obtained from reference TRBV14 and TRBJ1-3, is as follows: EAGVTQFPSHSVIEKGQTVTLRCDPISGHDNLYWYRRVMGKEIKFLLHFVKESKQDESGMPNNRFLAERTGGTYSTLKVQPAELEDSGVYFCASSQGGSHGNTIYFGEGSWLTVV.

In this sample, this clone turned up a few times. The rearrangement uses TRBV30 and TRBJ1-1, with 9 positions matching TRBD1. CDR3 size: 15 residues. V trimming: 5 bases; J trimming: 8 bases; junction bases outside the gene matches: 15. Germline CDR1 is GTSNPN and CDR2 is SVGIG (reference sequence). CDR3 protein: CAWDDRGILVGEAFF. The DNA for the CDR3 is TGTGCCTGGGATGACAGGGGGATCCTAGTTGGGGAAGCTTTCTTT.

CDR3 sequence (DNA): TGCGCCAGCAGCTATGGACTAGCGGTAGAGACCCAGTACTTC. This translates into CASSYGLAVETQYF. The chain employs TRBV5-1 and TRBJ2-5, with 10 bases matching TRBD2. In germline, CDR1 is SGHRS, CDR2 YFSETQ. V dropped 3 bases and J dropped 4; count of bases not matched to a gene: 3. This CDR3 has 14 residues.

This chain links TRBV5-1 with TRBJ1-2, with D unclear. CDR1 is SGHRS, CDR2 YFSETQ, per germline. This CDR3 has 13 residues. Trimming cost V 2 bases and J 2 bases, with 7 bases left between them. CDR3 sequence reads: CASSFTGNYGYTF. The CDR3 DNA reads as TGCGCCAGCAGCTTCACGGGGAACTATGGCTACACCTTC.

This clone was counted between two and nine times. V usage is TRBV7-9 and J usage is TRBJ1-1, with 8 bases identical to TRBD1. V was clipped by 5 bases and J by 0 bases; unmatched bases: 8. This CDR3 has 16 residues. Germline CDR1 SEHNR, CDR2 FQNEAQ (reference sequence). This chain's CDR3 is CASSHRQGTMNTEAFF. The CDR3 coding sequence is TGTGCCAGCAGCCACCGACAGGGGACCATGAACACTGAAGCTTTCTTT. Full variable domain (outside the CDR3, taken from reference TRBV7-9 and TRBJ1-1): DTGVSQNPRHKITKRGQNVTFRCDPISEHNRLYWYRQTLGQGPEFLTYFQNEAQLEKSRLLSDRFSAERPKGSFSTLEIQRTEQGDSAMYLCASSHRQGTMNTEAFFGQGTRLTVV.

The rearrangement uses TRBV27 and TRBJ2-3, with D unresolved. The CDR3 sequence is 18 residues long. CDR1 and CDR2 (germline): MNHEY, SMNVEV (reference sequence). The V gene lost 6 bases and the J gene lost 0 bases, with 22 bases spanning the gap. CDR3 protein: CASRPSRNPSPSTDTQYF. The CDR3 nucleotides read TGTGCCAGCAGACCTAGTAGAAATCCCTCGCCGAGCACAGATACGCAGTATTTT.

The chain links TRBV14 to TRBJ2-1; D is unclear. Trimming removed 0 bases at V and 9 bases at J, with 6 bases between. The germline gives CDR1 SGHDN, CDR2 FVKESK. The CDR3 loop spans 12 amino acids. As DNA, the CDR3 is TGTGCCAGCAGCCAAGAAACGCGTGAGCAGTTCTTC. It is translated as CASSQETREQFF.

This rearrangement joins TRBV5-6 to TRBJ2-7, with a possible D match to TRBD1 (7 bases). Between the trimmed V and J ends, which lost 4 bases and 7 bases, there was a span of 24 bases. Germline V gives CDR1 SGHDT, CDR2 YYEEEE. The CDR3 length is 16 residues. CDR3: CASSRRGPLASGEQYF. CDR3 DNA: TGTGCCAGCAGCCGGAGGGGGCCGCTCGCTTCTGGAGAGCAGTACTTC.